Below are 28 T cell receptor beta chains sequenced from a single sample in a study of OX40 agonist ivuxolimab in advanced cancers. Measured with immunoSEQ multiplex PCR; TCRdb has only the in-frame clones, and not every one. The sample lists over 60,000 clones, roughly 85% occurring once. Sequenced material: CD4+ or CD8+ T cells sorted from blood, taken in a trial of the OX40 agonist ivuxolimab. The receptors originated from an adult with an advanced solid tumor such as melanoma, head and neck, liver or kidney cancer.

The chain combines TRBV5-8 with TRBJ1-1; 7 nucleotides match TRBD1. V gave up 4 bases and J gave up 0 bases; unmatched junction bases: 6. This CDR3 has 15 amino acids. Germline V lookup: CDR1 SGHTS, CDR2 YDEGEE. CDR3 region: CASSPRQGMNTEAFF. Here the CDR3 DNA reads TGTGCCAGCAGCCCCCGACAGGGAATGAACACTGAAGCTTTCTTT.

This chain joins TRBV6-5 and TRBJ1-1; 7 nucleotides line up with TRBD1. Germline CDR1 reads MNHEY; CDR2 reads SVGAGI. V lost 4 bases, J lost 3 bases, and 5 bases stayed unmatched. The CDR3 runs to 14 residues. CDR3 sequence reads: CASSSQGSYTEAFF. Written as DNA, the CDR3 is TGTGCCAGCAGTTCACAGGGGAGCTACACTGAAGCTTTCTTT.

The chain carries TRBV29-1 and TRBJ1-1, with D unclear. This CDR3 is built from 13 residues. V lost 4 bases, J lost 1 base, and 10 bases lay in between. The germline CDR1 and CDR2 sequences are SQVTM and ANQGSEA. In DNA form, the CDR3 reads TGCAGCGTTGGGCTCGCAGGGAACACTGAAGCTTTCTTT. As protein: CSVGLAGNTEAFF.

The rearrangement joins TRBV6-6 to TRBJ2-5, with a possible D match to TRBD2 (6 bases). The CDR3 totals 14 residues. V shed 10 bases and J shed 5 bases, with 20 bases lying between them. Germline CDR1 is MNHNY and CDR2 is SVGAGI (reference sequence). The CDR3 protein is CAITVGRAGETQYF. DNA for the CDR3: TGTGCCATCACAGTCGGCAGGGCGGGGGAGACCCAGTACTTC.

V gene TRBV7-3 combines with J gene TRBJ1-4; D not resolved. This CDR3 is built from 14 residues. V gave up 4 bases and J gave up 6 bases, with 12 bases separating them. Looked up from germline, CDR1 is SGHTA and CDR2 is FQGTGA. The CDR3 nucleotides are TGTGCCAGCAGCTCTGCTGGGCATGATGAAAAACTGTTTTTT. This translates into CASSSAGHDEKLFF.

The V and J genes are TRBV29-1 and TRBJ1-2, with TRBD1 matching over 8 bases. V shed 6 bases and J 6 bases; nucleotides not matched to a gene: 9. Germline V gene data show CDR1 as SQVTM and CDR2 as ANQGSEA. CDR3 length: 13 amino acids. DNA of the CDR3: TGCAGCGTAGACATGGACAGGGAACATGGCTACACCTTC. It specifies CSVDMDREHGYTF.

In its sample, this clone was seen a few times. J is TRBJ1-1 and V is TRBV20-1, with TRBD1 matching 10 bases. This CDR3 has 11 amino acids. After removal of 6 bases from V and 10 bases from J, the junction contained 5 bases not matched to a gene. Germline V gene data show CDR1 as DFQATT and CDR2 as SNEGSKA (reference sequence). As DNA, the CDR3 is TGCAGTGCCCCGACAGGGGGCTTAGCTTTCTTT. Translation gives CSAPTGGLAFF.

The sample holds a few counts of this clone. The rearrangement links TRBV30 to TRBJ1-5; D perhaps matches TRBD1 (5 bases). V gave up 1 base and J gave up 2 bases, with 18 bases separating them. This CDR3 contains 17 residues. Germline V gene sequence: CDR1 GTSNPN, CDR2 SVGIG (reference sequence). In nucleotides, the CDR3 is TGTGCCTGGAGTGGGGGACCTACCTGGTATGGCAATCAGCCCCAGCATTTT. It specifies CAWSGGPTWYGNQPQHF.

The chain joins TRBV5-8 to TRBJ1-2; D unclear. Trimming took off 2 bases at V and 2 bases at J, with 10 bases between the two ends. The length of the CDR3 is 14 residues. CDR1 and CDR2 (germline): SGHTS, YDEGEE. Here the CDR3 DNA reads TGTGCCAGCAGCTTTTTGGGGTTAAACTATGGCTACACCTTC. Its translation: CASSFLGLNYGYTF.

CDR3 region: CASRPRTDTEAFF. The CDR3 bases are TGCGCCAGCAGACCACGGACAGACACTGAAGCTTTCTTT. This chain uses TRBV5-1 with TRBJ1-1, with TRBD1 as a possible D gene (6 bases). V lost 5 bases, J lost 3 bases, and 11 bases lay in between. Germline CDR1 SGHRS, CDR2 YFSETQ. CDR3 size: 13 residues.

The chain joins TRBV10-3 to TRBJ2-7; 9 nucleotides agree with TRBD2. Germline CDR1 reads ENHRY; CDR2 reads SYGVKD. Unmatched junction bases numbered 6, after V lost 6 bases and J lost 0 bases. This CDR3 contains 15 residues. CDR3 nucleotides: TGTGCCATCAGACCTAGCGGGGACTTCTCCTACGAGCAGTACTTC. Protein product: CAIRPSGDFSYEQYF.

This chain joins TRBV11-2 and TRBJ2-3; D is unclear. The CDR3 consists of 13 residues. The germline V and J ends were trimmed by 1 base and 6 bases, with 8 bases remaining between them. The germline gives CDR1 SGHAT, CDR2 FQNNGV. The CDR3 DNA reads as TGTGCCAGCAGCTTAGGCCAGGAGGATACGCAGTATTTT. Translated, it gives CASSLGQEDTQYF. The whole variable domain, remainder taken from reference TRBV11-2 and TRBJ2-3, is EAGVAQSPRYKIIEKRQSVAFWCNPISGHATLYWYQQILGQGPKLLIQFQNNGVVDDSQLPKDRFSAERLKGVDSTLKIQPAKLEDSAVYLCASSLGQEDTQYFGPGTRLTVL.

This rearrangement joins TRBV6-6 to TRBJ2-4; TRBD2 aligns across 10 bases. Germline values: CDR1 MNHNY, CDR2 SVGAGI (reference sequence). The CDR3 has 14 residues. Trimming removed 5 bases from V and 4 bases from J; junction bases left unmatched: 2. CDR3 sequence reads: CASSQAGGKNIQYF. The CDR3 DNA is TGTGCCAGCAGTCAAGCGGGGGGGAAAAACATTCAGTACTTC.

This chain joins TRBV7-8 and TRBJ2-3, with TRBD1 matching 8 bases. Trimming removed 7 bases from V and 4 bases from J; junction bases left unmatched: 4. The CDR3 is made up of 13 amino acids. The germline gives CDR1 SGHVS, CDR2 FQNEAQ. The chain's CDR3 is CASTWTGSDTQYF. Here the CDR3 DNA reads TGTGCCAGCACCTGGACAGGGTCAGATACGCAGTATTTT.

The chain is built from TRBV7-2 and TRBJ2-7; D is uncertain. V was trimmed by 3 bases and J by 3 bases, leaving 6 bases between them. The CDR3 covers 12 residues. The germline gives CDR1 SGHTA, CDR2 FQGNSA. This CDR3 reads CASSLVGYEQYF. CDR3 sequence (DNA): TGTGCCAGCAGCTTGGTAGGCTACGAGCAGTACTTC.

The V and J genes are TRBV30 and TRBJ2-5; the D gene is possibly TRBD2 (5 bases). CDR3 length equals 12 residues. CDR1 is GTSNPN and CDR2 is SVGIG in the germline V gene (reference sequence). The V end was cut by 2 bases, the J end by 2 bases, with 6 bases between. CDR3 coding DNA: TGTGCCTGGAGTAGAGGGCAAGAGACCCAGTACTTC. Amino acids: CAWSRGQETQYF. The whole variable domain, filled in from reference TRBV30 and TRBJ2-5, reads SQTIHQWPATLVQPVGSPLSLECTVEGTSNPNLYWYRQAAGRGLQLLFYSVGIGQISSEVPQNLSASRPQDRQFILSSKKLLLSDSGFYLCAWSRGQETQYFGPGTRLLVL.

The chain couples TRBV7-2 to TRBJ2-1; maybe TRBD1 (6 bases). Trimming removed 6 bases from V and 15 bases from J, with 18 bases in between. The germline V gene encodes CDR1 SGHTA and CDR2 FQGNSA. The CDR3 is 12 residues long. CDR3 sequence: CASSPSRGFPFF. CDR3 in DNA: TGTGCCAGCAGTCCCTCCAGGGGCTTTCCGTTCTTC.

This chain joins TRBV6-5 and TRBJ1-1, with a tentative D call TRBD1 (5 bases). This CDR3 has 14 amino acids. The V gene lost 6 bases and the J gene lost 5 bases, with 16 bases spanning the gap. CDR1 and CDR2 from the germline V gene are MNHEY and SVGAGI. This CDR3 reads CASRKRDRQTEAFF. Here the CDR3 DNA reads TGTGCCAGCAGAAAACGGGACCGTCAGACTGAAGCTTTCTTT.

The rearrangement joins TRBV30 to TRBJ2-5; 12 nucleotides agree with TRBD2. The germline gives CDR1 GTSNPN, CDR2 SVGIG (reference sequence). The length of the CDR3 is 17 residues. V shed 3 bases, J shed 8 bases, and the junction held 16 bases outside the gene matches. The CDR3 region has the DNA TGTGCCTGGAGCCGTGATCTAGCGGGGGGGCCTGGCAAAACCCAGTACTTC. It is translated as CAWSRDLAGGPGKTQYF.

V usage is TRBV5-6 and J usage is TRBJ2-7; 9 bases align to TRBD1. Looked up from germline, CDR1 is SGHDT and CDR2 is YYEEEE. The V gene end was trimmed by 5 bases and the J gene end by 5 bases; junction bases not matched to a gene: 8. CDR3 size: 14 residues. CDR3 sequence: CASSYRDRAHEQYF. Written as DNA, the CDR3 is TGTGCCAGCAGTTACCGGGACAGGGCACACGAGCAGTACTTC.

The chain has TRBV6-6 and TRBJ2-3; 7 nucleotides agree with TRBD2. The CDR3 length is 15 residues. Germline-derived CDR1 and CDR2 are MNHNY and SVGAGI (reference sequence). The ends lost 2 bases at V and 1 base at J; junction bases unmatched: 3. The CDR3 is CASSYGLAGTDTQYF. In DNA form, the CDR3 reads TGTGCCAGCAGTTACGGGCTAGCGGGCACAGATACGCAGTATTTT.

This chain connects TRBV6-6 to TRBJ1-1, with no clear D. The V end lost 2 bases, the J end lost 1 base, and 5 bases lay between the germline ends. In germline, CDR1 is MNHNY, CDR2 SVGAGI (reference sequence). The CDR3 is 13 residues long. For the CDR3, the DNA is TGTGCCAGCAGTTACCACGCGAACACTGAAGCTTTCTTT. It translates to CASSYHANTEAFF.

This clone was counted between two and nine times. This chain joins TRBV10-3 and TRBJ2-5; 11 positions agree with TRBD2. The ends lost 8 bases at V and 5 bases at J; junction bases unmatched: 1. CDR1 ENHRY and CDR2 SYGVKD come from the germline V gene. The CDR3 consists of 12 residues. This CDR3 reads CAISSGGETQYF. CDR3 nucleotide sequence: TGTGCCATCTCTAGCGGGGGGGAGACCCAGTACTTC.

The V and J genes are TRBV11-1 and TRBJ2-1; D tentatively reads TRBD1 or TRBD2 (5 bases each). Trimming took off 2 bases at V and 8 bases at J, with 16 bases between the two ends. CDR1 is SGHAT and CDR2 is FQDESV in the germline V gene (reference sequence). The CDR3 spans 15 residues. CDR3 nucleotides: TGTGCCAGCAGCTTAATGCAGGGCCCGAGGGATGAGCAGTTCTTC. This encodes CASSLMQGPRDEQFF.

V is TRBV27 and J is TRBJ1-5; 8 bases line up with TRBD1. The CDR3 loop spans 16 amino acids. Germline CDR1 reads MNHEY; CDR2 reads SMNVEV (reference sequence). V lost 6 bases to trimming and J lost 1 base; unmatched junction nucleotides: 8. The CDR3 sequence is CASRATGARSNQPQHF. The CDR3 DNA follows: TGTGCCAGCAGAGCGACAGGGGCCAGAAGCAATCAGCCCCAGCATTTT.

The chain couples TRBV11-2 to TRBJ2-7; tentatively, D is TRBD1 (5 bases). CDR1 is SGHAT and CDR2 is FQNNGV in the germline V gene. The CDR3 is made up of 12 amino acids. Trimming left V 0 bases short and J 10 bases short, with 10 bases between. The CDR3 DNA sequence: TGTGCCAGCAGCTTAGATCAGGGCAGCCAGTACTTC. It codes for CASSLDQGSQYF.

This chain connects TRBV7-2 to TRBJ1-1; weak D call: TRBD1 (5 bases). The CDR3 is 15 amino acids. Germline assignment: CDR1 SGHTA and CDR2 FQGNSA. V was pared by 1 base and J by 4 bases, with 13 bases between. The CDR3: CASSLGVGQGTEAFF. DNA of the CDR3: TGTGCCAGCAGCTTAGGGGTGGGGCAGGGCACTGAAGCTTTCTTT. Filled out from reference TRBV7-2 and TRBJ1-1, the complete variable domain reads GAGVSQSPSNKVTEKGKDVELRCDPISGHTALYWYRQSLGQGLEFLIYFQGNSAPDKSGLPSDRFSAERTGGSVSTLTIQRTQQEDSAVYLCASSLGVGQGTEAFFGQGTRLTVV.

The chain is built from TRBV6-5 and TRBJ2-3; TRBD2 is a possible D gene (6 bases). V was shortened by 4 bases and J by 0 bases, with 11 bases between the two germline ends. The germline V gene has CDR1 MNHEY and CDR2 SVGAGI. This CDR3 comprises 15 residues. The CDR3 here is CASSSRGFSTDTQYF. CDR3 nucleotides: TGTGCCAGCAGTTCCCGGGGGTTTAGCACAGATACGCAGTATTTT.